The 3 T cell receptor beta chains given below trace back to one sample, sequenced in a study of blood T cell repertoires in COVID-19. Generated by immunoSEQ multiplex PCR, the TCRdb table keeps only in-frame clones and is missing some. The sample yields 150,000 to 200,000 clones, about 83% seen once. Sequencing input: peripheral blood. The receptors originated from a woman aged 18-29 years who had recovered from COVID-19.

V is TRBV6-5 and J is TRBJ1-2, with unresolved D. V was shortened by 0 bases and J by 4 bases, with 9 bases between the two germline ends. The CDR3 has 14 residues. CDR1 and CDR2 (germline): MNHEY, SVGAGI. CDR3 in DNA: TGTGCCAGCAGTTACTCTTCCCTGAGCTATGGCTACACCTTC. Translation: CASSYSSLSYGYTF.

This clone was observed once. The rearrangement links TRBV6-6 to TRBJ2-3; 8 bases fit TRBD1. The ends lost 5 bases at V and 5 bases at J; junction bases unmatched: 15. Germline CDR1 reads MNHNY; CDR2 reads SVGAGI (reference sequence). This CDR3 spans 17 amino acids. This CDR3 is CASSPLPGQGVEDTQYF. DNA of the CDR3: TGTGCCAGCAGTCCTCTACCCGGACAGGGAGTAGAAGATACGCAGTATTTT.

This chain joins TRBV7-2 and TRBJ1-2; maybe TRBD1 (5 bases). V lost 5 bases and J lost 7, with 11 bases in between. From germline, CDR1 is SGHTA and CDR2 FQGNSA. The CDR3 length is 12 residues. CDR3 residues: CASSPRGAGYTF. Here the CDR3 DNA reads TGTGCCAGCAGCCCAAGGGGTGCTGGCTACACCTTC.